This T cell receptor beta chain was captured in a study of shared clonotypes between healthy human individuals. Genomic DNA of every subset was divided equally among multiple immunoSEQ plates. Only in-frame clones appear in the TCRdb table, and some are missing; sequencing was by immunoSEQ multiplex PCR. Altogether about 2 million clones are present, 85% to 95% being singletons, with the ten largest covering 0.1% to 0.15%. For this clone: Its matching antigen is unknown.

CDR1 and CDR2 (germline): ENHRY, SYGVKD. V shed 4 bases and J shed 0 bases, with 9 bases lying between them. The CDR3 spans 14 residues. Study outcomes and limitations: Collection of samples was limited to blood; tissue repertoires likely differ.

The chain is built from TRBV10-3 and TRBJ1-2, with D perhaps TRBD1 (6 bases). Input material: naive CD4+ T cells sorted from blood. Subset denoted: CD45RA+ positively selected. The receptor comes from a man aged 18-30 years in good health. The CDR3 DNA reads as TGTGCCATCAGTGTGGACAGAGCTAACTATGGCTACACCTTC. This translates into CAISVDRANYGYTF.